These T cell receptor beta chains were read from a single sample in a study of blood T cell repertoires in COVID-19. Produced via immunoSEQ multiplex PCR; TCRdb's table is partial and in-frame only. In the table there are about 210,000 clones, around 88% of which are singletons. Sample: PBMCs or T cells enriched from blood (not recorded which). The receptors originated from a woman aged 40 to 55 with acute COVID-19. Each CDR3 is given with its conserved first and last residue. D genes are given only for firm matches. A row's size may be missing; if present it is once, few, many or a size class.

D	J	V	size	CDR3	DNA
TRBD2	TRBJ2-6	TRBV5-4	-	CASSGGLAGAGANVLTF	TGTGCCAGCAGCGGGGGACTAGCGGGAGCTGGGGCCAACGTCCTGACTTTC
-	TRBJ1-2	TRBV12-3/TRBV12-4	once	CASSLSRGYGYTF	TGTGCCAGCAGTTTAAGCAGGGGATATGGCTACACCTTC
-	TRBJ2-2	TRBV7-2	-	CASSPRQAGANTGELFF	TGTGCCAGCAGCCCCCGTCAGGCGGGTGCGAACACCGGGGAGCTGTTTTTT
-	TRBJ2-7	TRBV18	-	CASSPPSGELYEQYF	TGTGCCAGCTCACCACCGTCCGGGGAGCTCTACGAGCAGTACTTC
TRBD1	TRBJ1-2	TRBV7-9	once	CASSVPSGTGGRGYTF	TGTGCCAGCAGCGTCCCGTCCGGGACAGGGGGCAGAGGCTACACCTTC
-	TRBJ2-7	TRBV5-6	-	CASSLVRGEQYF	TGTGCCAGCAGCTTGGTTCGAGGCGAGCAGTACTTC
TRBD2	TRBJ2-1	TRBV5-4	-	CASSLGGRAYNEQFF	TGTGCCAGCAGCTTGGGCGGGAGGGCCTACAATGAGCAGTTCTTC
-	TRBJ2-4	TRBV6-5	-	CASRRELGNIQYF	TGTGCCAGCAGACGGGAGTTGGGAAACATTCAGTACTTC
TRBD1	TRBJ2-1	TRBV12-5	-	CASASSQGALIYKQQFF	TGTGCTAGTGCCTCATCACAGGGGGCTTTGATATACAAACAGCAGTTCTTC
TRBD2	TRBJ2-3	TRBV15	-	CATSRPRLADTDTQYF	TGTGCCACCAGCAGACCCAGACTAGCGGACACAGATACGCAGTATTTT
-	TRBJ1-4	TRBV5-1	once	CASSPLDRTNEKLFF	TGCGCCAGCAGTCCCCTAGACAGAACTAATGAAAAACTGTTTTTT
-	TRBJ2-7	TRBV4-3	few	CASSQDFPPFEQYF	TGCGCCAGCAGCCAAGATTTTCCCCCATTCGAGCAGTACTTC
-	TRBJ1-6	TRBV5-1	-	CASSPLSDSPLHF	TGCGCCAGCAGCCCCCTCTCTGATTCACCCCTCCACTTT
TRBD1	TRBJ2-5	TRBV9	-	CASSVRQGVETQYF	TGTGCCAGCAGCGTTCGACAGGGGGTAGAGACCCAGTACTTC
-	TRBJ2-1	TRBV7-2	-	CASSLDALFSYNEQFF	TGTGCCAGCAGCTTAGACGCTCTATTCTCCTACAATGAGCAGTTCTTC
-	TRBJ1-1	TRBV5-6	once	CASSLGGPEAFF	TGTGCCAGCAGCTTGGGAGGCCCTGAAGCTTTCTTT
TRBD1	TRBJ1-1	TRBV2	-	CASTDRDKGTEAFF	TGTGCCAGCACTGACAGGGATAAAGGCACTGAAGCTTTCTTT
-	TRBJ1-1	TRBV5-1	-	CASSSLGPNTEAFF	TGCGCCAGCAGCTCCCTAGGTCCGAACACTGAAGCTTTCTTT
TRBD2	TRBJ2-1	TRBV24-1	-	CATNSPGLAGDNEQFF	TGTGCCACCAATTCACCGGGACTAGCGGGAGACAATGAGCAGTTCTTC
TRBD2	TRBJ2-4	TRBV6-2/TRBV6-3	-	CASTPPGGGSKNIQYF	TGTGCCAGCACCCCACCTGGCGGGGGATCCAAAAACATTCAGTACTTC
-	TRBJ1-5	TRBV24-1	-	CATAGSSNQPQHF	TGTGCCACCGCCGGGAGTAGCAATCAGCCCCAGCATTTT
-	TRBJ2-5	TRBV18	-	CASSPLGPGAWQETQYF	TGTGCCAGCTCACCACTGGGGCCGGGAGCCTGGCAAGAGACCCAGTACTTC
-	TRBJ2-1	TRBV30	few	CAWTALTVQTYNEQFF	TGTGCCTGGACCGCACTGACAGTGCAAACCTACAATGAGCAGTTCTTC
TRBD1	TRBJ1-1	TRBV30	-	CAWSPTGGGNTEAFF	TGTGCCTGGAGTCCTACAGGGGGCGGGAACACTGAAGCTTTCTTT
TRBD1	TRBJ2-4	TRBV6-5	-	CASSSLQGSGIQYF	TGTGCCAGCAGTTCTTTACAGGGGTCTGGCATTCAGTACTTC
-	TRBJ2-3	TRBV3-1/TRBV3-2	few	CASSQSPDTQYF	TGTGCCAGCAGCCAGAGCCCAGATACGCAGTATTTT
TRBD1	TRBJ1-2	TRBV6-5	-	CASTTTGGVYGYTF	TGTGCCAGCACAACGACAGGGGGCGTCTATGGCTACACCTTC
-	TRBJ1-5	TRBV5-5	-	CASSLQGGGQPQHF	TGTGCCAGCAGCTTGCAGGGAGGGGGGCAGCCCCAGCATTTT
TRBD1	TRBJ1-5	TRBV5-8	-	CASSPGTGFQPQHF	TGTGCCAGCAGCCCCGGGACAGGATTCCAGCCCCAGCATTTT
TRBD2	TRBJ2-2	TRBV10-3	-	CAIRQPSGGSGGELFF	TGTGCCATCAGGCAGCCTAGCGGGGGTTCCGGCGGGGAGCTGTTTTTT
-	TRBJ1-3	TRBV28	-	CASLSSGNTIYF	TGTGCCAGCCTGAGCTCTGGAAACACCATATATTTT
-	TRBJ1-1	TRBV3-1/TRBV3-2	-	CASSQGGTEAFF	TGTGCCAGCAGCCAGGGGGGCACTGAAGCTTTCTTT
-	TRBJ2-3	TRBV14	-	CASSPLGVGGDTQYF	TGTGCCAGCAGCCCTCTTGGGGTAGGAGGCGATACGCAGTATTTT
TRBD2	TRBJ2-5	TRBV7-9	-	CASSSLAGGSLETQYF	TGTGCCAGCAGCTCCTTAGCGGGGGGGTCCCTCGAGACCCAGTACTTC
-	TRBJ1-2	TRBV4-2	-	CASSQDPILDMSYTF	TGTGCCAGCAGCCAAGACCCCATACTAGACATGAGCTACACCTTC